One sample yielded the 21 T cell receptor beta chains listed below, sequenced in a study of blood T cell repertoires in COVID-19. Clones were sequenced by immunoSEQ multiplex PCR, and TCRdb holds only the in-frame ones, with some missing. This sample yields fewer than 350,000 clones, of which roughly 85% are seen a single time; about 5.7% belongs to the top ten. Material: PBMCs or T cells enriched from blood (not recorded which). The receptors come from a woman in her forties who had recovered from COVID-19.

This clone has only a few counts. The chain carries TRBV9 and TRBJ2-1; 14 bases align to TRBD2. With 0 bases clipped from V and 7 bases from J, the junction kept 12 bases outside the gene matches. Germline V gives CDR1 SGDLS, CDR2 YYNGEE. The CDR3 totals 19 residues. CDR3 sequence: CASSVAPGTSGSLKNEQFF. In DNA, the CDR3 is TGTGCCAGCAGCGTAGCTCCCGGGACTAGCGGGAGTTTAAAGAATGAGCAGTTCTTC.

The V and J genes are TRBV5-5 and TRBJ2-3; the D gene is possibly TRBD2 (6 bases). CDR1 is SGHKS, CDR2 YYEKEE, per germline (reference sequence). V lost 1 base and J 2 bases, leaving 14 bases between the germline ends. CDR3 length equals 16 residues. CDR3 protein: CASSLFGRGNTDTQYF. CDR3 sequence (DNA): TGTGCCAGCAGCTTGTTTGGGCGGGGAAACACAGATACGCAGTATTTT.

The chain is built from TRBV5-1 and TRBJ2-5; TRBD2 agrees at 12 bases. The germline gives CDR1 SGHRS, CDR2 YFSETQ. The CDR3 length is 16 residues. V shed 4 bases and J 5 bases; nucleotides not matched to a gene: 9. CDR3 nucleotides: TGCGCCAGCAGCCTCTCCCGACTAGCGGGAGCTGAGACCCAGTACTTC. Translation gives CASSLSRLAGAETQYF.

The rearrangement joins TRBV28 to TRBJ1-4; 7 positions agree with TRBD1. Germline CDR1 and CDR2: MDHEN and SYDVKM. Losses at the gene ends were 7 bases for V and 8 bases for J; bases not matched to a gene: 13. The CDR3 has 15 residues. The CDR3 loop is CASIYGGGIGEKLFF. The CDR3 DNA is TGTGCCAGCATCTATGGAGGGGGCATTGGGGAAAAACTGTTTTTT.

The rearrangement uses TRBV28 and TRBJ1-2; D remains unclear. The length of the CDR3 is 13 residues. The V gene's germline CDR1 is MDHEN and CDR2 SYDVKM. The V end was cut by 6 bases, the J end by 7 bases, with 15 bases between. The CDR3 nucleotides are TGTGCCAGCAGACCTCAGGCCCCTCTTGGCTACACCTTC. It specifies CASRPQAPLGYTF.

This clone was seen only once. The chain links TRBV30 to TRBJ2-4, with D possibly matching TRBD2 (6 bases). Germline assignment: CDR1 GTSNPN and CDR2 SVGIG (reference sequence). V gave up 0 bases and J gave up 9 bases, with 21 bases separating them. The CDR3 runs 16 residues. The CDR3 region is CAWSVLGWDGGAIQYF. The CDR3 DNA is TGTGCCTGGAGTGTACTAGGGTGGGACGGGGGAGCCATTCAGTACTTC.

V and J are TRBV24-1 and TRBJ2-3; weak D call: TRBD1 (6 bases). The length of the CDR3 is 16 residues. Germline lookup yields CDR1 KGHDR and CDR2 SFDVKD. Deletions cut 3 bases from V and 1 base from J, with 13 bases between. CDR3 amino acids: CATSDLATGRTDTQYF. The CDR3 nucleotides read TGTGCCACCAGTGATCTTGCGACAGGACGCACAGATACGCAGTATTTT.

CDR3 sequence: CASRTAANYGYTF. The CDR3 coding sequence is TGTGCCAGTCGGACAGCCGCTAACTATGGCTACACCTTC. The chain couples TRBV6-5 to TRBJ1-2; a weak D match, TRBD1 (6 bases). Germline lookup yields CDR1 MNHEY and CDR2 SVGAGI. The CDR3 is 13 amino acids. The V gene lost 9 bases and the J gene lost 0 bases, with 11 bases spanning the gap.

The chain uses TRBV9 and TRBJ2-3, with 10 bases fitting TRBD2. CDR3 size: 16 residues. After removal of 2 bases from V and 4 bases from J, the junction contained 7 bases not matched to a gene. From germline, CDR1 is SGDLS and CDR2 YYNGEE. The CDR3 protein is CASSVQAGGPADTQYF. CDR3 nucleotide sequence: TGTGCCAGCAGCGTCCAAGCGGGAGGGCCAGCAGATACGCAGTATTTT.

The chain couples TRBV24-1 to TRBJ2-5; 7 nucleotides match TRBD1. The germline V gene encodes CDR1 KGHDR and CDR2 SFDVKD. The CDR3 is made up of 14 amino acids. Unmatched junction bases numbered 4, after V lost 3 bases and J lost 4 bases. The CDR3 sequence is CATSDATGRETQYF. CDR3 coding DNA: TGTGCCACCAGTGATGCGACAGGGAGAGAGACCCAGTACTTC.

V is TRBV20-1 and J is TRBJ2-7; a possible D gene is TRBD2 (5 bases). The CDR3 length is 14 residues. The germline CDR1 and CDR2 sequences are DFQATT and SNEGSKA (reference sequence). The germline V and J ends were trimmed by 3 bases and 6 bases, with 18 bases remaining between them. The CDR3 reads CSASPPRATGEQYF. CDR3 nucleotide sequence: TGCAGTGCTAGTCCTCCGAGGGCTACGGGCGAGCAGTACTTC.

A single count supports this clone. V is TRBV9 and J is TRBJ1-3; a weak D match, TRBD1 (6 bases). Germline V gene lookup returns CDR1 SGDLS and CDR2 YYNGEE. The CDR3 spans 14 residues. Between the trimmed V and J ends, which lost 4 bases and 4 bases, there was a span of 12 bases. CDR3 in DNA: TGTGCCAGCAGCCCGGGGGGGCCGGGAAACACCATATATTTT. This encodes CASSPGGPGNTIYF.

V usage is TRBV18 and J usage is TRBJ1-5; 7 bases line up with TRBD1. The CDR3 is 15 amino acids. Unmatched junction bases numbered 12, after V lost 6 bases and J lost 7 bases. The germline gives CDR1 KGHSH, CDR2 LQKENI. CDR3 amino acids: CASSHSDREKQPQHF. The CDR3 DNA follows: TGTGCCAGCTCGCATTCTGACAGGGAGAAACAGCCCCAGCATTTT.

The J gene is TRBJ2-2, the V gene TRBV4-3; D gene ambiguous. The CDR3 sequence is 15 residues long. V was pared by 1 base and J by 4 bases, with 10 bases between. Germline CDR1 and CDR2: LGHNA and YSLEER. CDR3 DNA sequence: TGCGCCAGCAGCCAAGCCTACAGAGTCACCGGGGAGCTGTTTTTT. This gives the protein CASSQAYRVTGELFF.

This clone showed up just a few times. V gene TRBV19 combines with J gene TRBJ2-6; 10 nucleotides align to TRBD1. This CDR3 has 16 residues. Per the germline V gene, CDR1 is LNHDA and CDR2 is SQIVND (reference sequence). Trimming cost V 4 bases and J 0 bases; bases outside gene matches: 0. DNA for the CDR3: TGTGCCAGTAGTAGACAGGGGGCCTCTGGGGCCAACGTCCTGACTTTC. Translated, it gives CASSRQGASGANVLTF.

The V and J genes are TRBV18 and TRBJ1-6; TRBD1 might be the D (5 bases). V shed 5 bases and J shed 5 bases, with 10 bases lying between them. Germline CDR1 is KGHSH and CDR2 is LQKENI. This CDR3 region has 14 residues. The CDR3 bases are TGTGCCAGCTCAGGCCAGGGAAATAATTCACCCCTCCACTTT. Translation: CASSGQGNNSPLHF.

The chain links TRBV15 to TRBJ1-5, with a possible D match to TRBD1 (6 bases). In germline, CDR1 is LNHNV, CDR2 YYDKDF (reference sequence). This CDR3 contains 16 residues. The V end was cut by 0 bases, the J end by 7 bases, with 16 bases between. CDR3 coding DNA: TGTGCCACCAGCAGAGACGGCAGGGGCGCAGGGCAGCCCCAGCATTTT. It is translated as CATSRDGRGAGQPQHF.

V usage is TRBV7-2 and J usage is TRBJ2-7; TRBD2 is a possible D gene (6 bases). The V end was cut by 7 bases, the J end by 5 bases, with 21 bases between. The CDR3 spans 15 residues. Germline CDR1 is SGHTA and CDR2 is FQGNSA. The CDR3: CASIPGRERADEQYF. CDR3 in DNA: TGTGCCAGCATCCCAGGGCGGGAAAGAGCTGACGAGCAGTACTTC.

This clone was observed a single time. The chain joins TRBV5-4 to TRBJ2-7; 8 bases agree with TRBD1. J gave up 8 bases and V 10 bases, and 14 bases lay outside the gene matches. Germline CDR1 SGHNT, CDR2 YYREEE (reference sequence). The CDR3 loop spans 13 amino acids. Written as DNA, the CDR3 is TGTGCCTCACAGCCCCAGGGGGCGCTTCAGCAGTACTTC. As protein: CASQPQGALQQYF.

The CDR3: CATFRGGSSYNEQFF. The CDR3 DNA reads as TGTGCCACCTTCCGTGGCGGTAGCTCCTACAATGAGCAGTTCTTC. V is TRBV19 and J is TRBJ2-1, with unresolved D. V gave up 10 bases and J gave up 0 bases, with 16 bases separating them. Germline V gene lookup returns CDR1 LNHDA and CDR2 SQIVND (reference sequence). The CDR3 is made up of 15 amino acids.

The chain links TRBV21-1 to TRBJ2-2; the table's D call, TRBD2, has no DNA check behind it. TRBV21-1 has pseudogene status. The CDR3 has 19 amino acids. CDR3 nucleotide sequence: TGTGCCAGCAGCAAAGGGGGGAACCATAGCGGGAGGTGGACCGGGGAGCTGTTTTTT. Amino acid sequence: CASSKGGNHSGRWTGELFF.